This T cell receptor (beta chain) was captured in a study of blood T cell repertoires in COVID-19. In the study's own analysis: Nucleated cell counts were estimated from reference gene primer amplification. Only in-frame clones appear in the TCRdb table, and some are missing; sequencing was by immunoSEQ multiplex PCR. The V and J calls and clone size were taken over from that table, and D and trimming were inferred from the DNA. This sample has around 140,000 clones, with approximately 90% found just once. The CDR3 is 15 amino acids. Germline V gene data show CDR1 as SGHNT and CDR2 as YYREEE (reference sequence). J was trimmed by 5 bases and V by 4 bases; bases with no gene match: 9. This clone has just a few counts.

The TCR originated in a man between 50 and 59 years old with active or convalescent COVID-19. V gene TRBV5-4 combines with J gene TRBJ2-5; 9 bases are a match to TRBD1. Sequenced: peripheral blood. The CDR3 nucleotides read TGTGCCAGCAGCGTCGACAGGGGGATGGGGGAGACCCAGTACTTC. Translation: CASSVDRGMGETQYF.